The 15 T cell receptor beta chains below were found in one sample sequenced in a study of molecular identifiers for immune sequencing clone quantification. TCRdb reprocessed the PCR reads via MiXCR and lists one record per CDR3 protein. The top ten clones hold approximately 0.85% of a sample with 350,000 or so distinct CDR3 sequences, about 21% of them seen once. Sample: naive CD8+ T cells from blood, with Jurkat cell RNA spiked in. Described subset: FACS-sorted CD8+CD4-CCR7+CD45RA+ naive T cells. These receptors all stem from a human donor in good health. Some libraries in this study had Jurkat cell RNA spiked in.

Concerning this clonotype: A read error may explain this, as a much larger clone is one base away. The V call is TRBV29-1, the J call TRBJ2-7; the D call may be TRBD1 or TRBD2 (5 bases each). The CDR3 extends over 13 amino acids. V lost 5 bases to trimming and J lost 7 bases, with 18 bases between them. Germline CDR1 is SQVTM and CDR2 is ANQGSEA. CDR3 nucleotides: TGCAGCGTTTCCACCGGGGCCCATGGAGAGCAGTACTTC. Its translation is CSVSTGAHGEQYF.

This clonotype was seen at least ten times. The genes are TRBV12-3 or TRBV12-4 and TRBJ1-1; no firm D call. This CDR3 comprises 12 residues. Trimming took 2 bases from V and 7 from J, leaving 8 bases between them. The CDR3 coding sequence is TGTGCCAGCAGTTTACACGGCCTTGAAGCTTTCTTT. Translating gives CASSLHGLEAFF.

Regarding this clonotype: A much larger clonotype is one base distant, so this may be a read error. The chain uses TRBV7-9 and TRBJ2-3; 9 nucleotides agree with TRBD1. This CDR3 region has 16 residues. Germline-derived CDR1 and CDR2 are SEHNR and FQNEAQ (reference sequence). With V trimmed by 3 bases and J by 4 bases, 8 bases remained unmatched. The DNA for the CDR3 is TGTGCCAGCAGCTTGTTTACAGGGGGCCGTGCAGATACGCAGTATTTT. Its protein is CASSLFTGGRADTQYF.

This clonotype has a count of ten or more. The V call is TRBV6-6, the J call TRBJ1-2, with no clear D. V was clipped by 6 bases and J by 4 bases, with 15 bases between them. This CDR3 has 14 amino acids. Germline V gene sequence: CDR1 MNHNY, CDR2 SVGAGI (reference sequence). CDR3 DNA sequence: TGTGCCAGCAGCCCCAAAGCCCTAGCCTATGGCTACACCTTC. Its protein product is CASSPKALAYGYTF.

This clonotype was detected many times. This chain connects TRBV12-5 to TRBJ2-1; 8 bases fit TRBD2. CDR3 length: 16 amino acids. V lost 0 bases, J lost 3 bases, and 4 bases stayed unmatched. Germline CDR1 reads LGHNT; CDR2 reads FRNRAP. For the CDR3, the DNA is TGTGCTAGTGGTTTGGTCCTTAGCGGGAACTACAATGAGCAGTTCTTC. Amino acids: CASGLVLSGNYNEQFF.

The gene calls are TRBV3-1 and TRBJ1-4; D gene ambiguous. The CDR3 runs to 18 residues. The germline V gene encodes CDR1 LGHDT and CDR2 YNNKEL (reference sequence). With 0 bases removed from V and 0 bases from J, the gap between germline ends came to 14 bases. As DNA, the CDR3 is TGTGCCAGCAGCCAAGACACGTACAGAAGTGCAACTAATGAAAAACTGTTTTTT. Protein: CASSQDTYRSATNEKLFF.

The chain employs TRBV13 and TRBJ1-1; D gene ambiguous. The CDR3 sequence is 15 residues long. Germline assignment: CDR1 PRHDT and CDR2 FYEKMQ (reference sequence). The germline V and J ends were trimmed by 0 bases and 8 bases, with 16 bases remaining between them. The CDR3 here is CASSLGQASKREAFF. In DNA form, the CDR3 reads TGTGCCAGCAGCTTAGGGCAGGCCTCTAAACGGGAAGCTTTCTTT.

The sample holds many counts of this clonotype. The CDR3 protein is CACRQEMNTEAFF. CDR3 nucleotides: TGTGCCTGTAGACAGGAGATGAACACTGAAGCTTTCTTT. The rearrangement joins TRBV30 to TRBJ1-1; a weak D match, TRBD1 (6 bases). The V end was cut by 6 bases, the J end by 0 bases, with 11 bases between. This CDR3 contains 13 residues. Germline assignment: CDR1 GTSNPN and CDR2 SVGIG (reference sequence).

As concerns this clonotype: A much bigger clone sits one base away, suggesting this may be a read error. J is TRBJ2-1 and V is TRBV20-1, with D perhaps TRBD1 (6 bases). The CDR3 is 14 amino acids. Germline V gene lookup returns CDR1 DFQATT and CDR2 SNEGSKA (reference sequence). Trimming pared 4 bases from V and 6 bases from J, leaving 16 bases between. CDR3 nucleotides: TGCAGTGCTAACAACAGGGATTTGCCCAATGAGCAGTTCTTC. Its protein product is CSANNRDLPNEQFF.

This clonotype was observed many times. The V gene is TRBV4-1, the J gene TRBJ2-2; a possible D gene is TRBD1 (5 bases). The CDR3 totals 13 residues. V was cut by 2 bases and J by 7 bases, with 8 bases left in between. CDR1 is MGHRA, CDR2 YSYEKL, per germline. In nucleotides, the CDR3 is TGCGCCAGCAGCCAACAGGGAAGCGGGGAGCTGTTTTTT. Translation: CASSQQGSGELFF.

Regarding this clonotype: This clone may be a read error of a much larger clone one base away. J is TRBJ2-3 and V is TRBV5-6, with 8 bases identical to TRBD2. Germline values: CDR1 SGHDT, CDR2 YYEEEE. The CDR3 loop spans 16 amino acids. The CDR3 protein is CAGSPAKAGARDTQYF. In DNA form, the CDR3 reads TGTGCCGGCAGCCCAGCTAAAGCGGGAGCTAGAGATACGCAGTATTTT.

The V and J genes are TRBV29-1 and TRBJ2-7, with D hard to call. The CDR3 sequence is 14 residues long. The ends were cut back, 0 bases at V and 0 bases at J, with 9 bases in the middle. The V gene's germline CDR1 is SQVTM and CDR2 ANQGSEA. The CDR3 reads CSVEDIASSYEQYF. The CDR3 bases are TGCAGCGTTGAAGATATAGCCAGCTCCTACGAGCAGTACTTC.

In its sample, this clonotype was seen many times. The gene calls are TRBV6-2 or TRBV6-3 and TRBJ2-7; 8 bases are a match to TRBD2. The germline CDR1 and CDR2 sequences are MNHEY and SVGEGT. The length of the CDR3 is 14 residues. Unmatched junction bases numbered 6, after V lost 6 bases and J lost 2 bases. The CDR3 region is CASSLLADTYEQYF. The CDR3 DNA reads TGTGCCAGCAGCTTACTAGCGGATACCTACGAGCAGTACTTC.

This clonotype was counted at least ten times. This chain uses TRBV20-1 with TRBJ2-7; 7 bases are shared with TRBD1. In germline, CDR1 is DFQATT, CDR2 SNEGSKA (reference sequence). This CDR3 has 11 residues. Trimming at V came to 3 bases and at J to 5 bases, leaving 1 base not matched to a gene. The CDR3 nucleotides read TGCAGTGCTAGTGACAGGGACGAGCAGTACTTC. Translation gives CSASDRDEQYF.

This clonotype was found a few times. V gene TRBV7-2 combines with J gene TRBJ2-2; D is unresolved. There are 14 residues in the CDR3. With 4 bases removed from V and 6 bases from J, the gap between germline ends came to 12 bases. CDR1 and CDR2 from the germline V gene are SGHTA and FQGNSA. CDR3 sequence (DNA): TGTGCCAGCAGCTCAGAGACCCTCCCCGGGGAGCTGTTTTTT. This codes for CASSSETLPGELFF. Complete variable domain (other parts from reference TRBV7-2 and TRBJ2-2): GAGVSQSPSNKVTEKGKDVELRCDPISGHTALYWYRQSLGQGLEFLIYFQGNSAPDKSGLPSDRFSAERTGGSVSTLTIQRTQQEDSAVYLCASSSETLPGELFFGEGSRLTVL.